Following are 27 T cell receptor beta chains from one sample sequenced in a study of identical twins. TCRdb reprocessed the 5' RACE reads via MiXCR and lists one record per CDR3 protein. The sample records 150,000 or so distinct CDR3 sequences, 3.5% being singletons. Sequences were obtained from memory T cells sorted from blood. These receptor sequences come from a man younger than 35 in good health.

Points on this clonotype: A much larger clonotype is one base distant, so this may be a read error. This chain links TRBV6-2 or TRBV6-3 with TRBJ2-5, with D perhaps TRBD2 (7 bases). This CDR3 region has 11 residues. Germline values: CDR1 MNHEY, CDR2 SVGEGT. The CDR3: CPSTRGGTQYF. CDR3 DNA sequence: TGTCCCAGCACTAGGGGGGGGACCCAGTACTTC.

This clonotype was seen repeatedly, ten times or more. The chain carries TRBV9 and TRBJ2-7; a possible D gene is TRBD1 (6 bases). The CDR3 covers 15 residues. Germline values: CDR1 SGDLS, CDR2 YYNGEE. Trimming cost V 3 bases and J 0 bases, with 13 bases left between them. For the CDR3, the DNA is TGTGCCAGCAGCGAGAGTGGACAGAGCTCCTACGAGCAGTACTTC. Protein: CASSESGQSSYEQYF. The entire variable domain, with the rest obtained from reference TRBV9 and TRBJ2-7, is as follows: DSGVTQTPKHLITATGQRVTLRCSPRSGDLSVYWYQQSLDQGLQFLIQYYNGEERAKGNILERFSAQQFPDLHSELNLSSLELGDSALYFCASSESGQSSYEQYFGPGTRLTVT.

This clonotype was detected ten times or more. The chain couples TRBV12-3 or TRBV12-4 to TRBJ2-2; 11 bases align to TRBD1. With 6 bases clipped from V and 6 bases from J, the junction kept 3 bases outside the gene matches. The CDR3 sequence is 14 residues long. The CDR3 DNA is TGTGCCAGCAGGGGACAGGGGGTGGCCGGGGAGCTGTTTTTT. This translates into CASRGQGVAGELFF.

This clonotype was observed at least ten times. The chain links TRBV12-3 or TRBV12-4 to TRBJ1-2; D remains unclear. The CDR3 runs to 13 residues. V was cut by 0 bases and J by 2 bases, with 4 bases left in between. This CDR3 is CASSLAGNYGYTF. In nucleotides, the CDR3 is TGTGCCAGCAGTTTAGCGGGGAACTATGGCTACACCTTC.

The chain uses TRBV19 and TRBJ2-7, with 8 positions matching TRBD1. Germline V CDR1 and CDR2: LNHDA, SQIVND (reference sequence). The trim removed 5 bases at V and 3 bases at J, leaving 9 bases unmatched. This CDR3 has 15 residues. The CDR3 spells CASSFGTGLHYEQYV. CDR3 DNA sequence: TGTGCCAGTAGTTTTGGGACAGGATTACACTACGAGCAGTACGTC.

This clonotype was seen repeatedly, ten times or more. This chain links TRBV6-1 with TRBJ1-1, with 7 bases identical to TRBD1. The V gene end was trimmed by 3 bases and the J gene end by 11 bases; junction bases not matched to a gene: 9. This CDR3 has 13 residues. CDR1 MNHNS and CDR2 SASEGT come from the germline V gene. The CDR3 DNA follows: TGTGCCAGCAGTGACAGGGGGGCGCCGGACGCTTTCTTT. This codes for CASSDRGAPDAFF.

This clonotype was seen ten or more times. J is TRBJ2-2 and V is TRBV7-2; weak D call: TRBD2 (5 bases). Germline V gene lookup returns CDR1 SGHTA and CDR2 FQGNSA. Trimming removed 4 bases at V and 3 bases at J, with 15 bases between. The CDR3 totals 16 residues. The CDR3 DNA is TGTGCCAGCAGCTCCCCGGCCGGGATCCACACCGGGGAGCTGTTTTTT. Translation: CASSSPAGIHTGELFF.

This clonotype was counted at least ten times. The rearrangement joins TRBV28 to TRBJ1-1; 12 bases map to TRBD1. The CDR3 is 15 residues long. Germline lookup yields CDR1 MDHEN and CDR2 SYDVKM. V shed 5 bases and J 6 bases; nucleotides not matched to a gene: 7. The CDR3: CASSRPGQGAPEAFF. The CDR3 DNA reads as TGTGCCAGCAGTCGACCGGGACAGGGGGCCCCTGAAGCTTTCTTT.

The chain recombines TRBV6-5 with TRBJ2-7; D unresolved. Deletions cut 0 bases from V and 7 bases from J, with 16 bases between. CDR3 length equals 15 residues. The germline V gene encodes CDR1 MNHEY and CDR2 SVGAGI. CDR3 DNA sequence: TGTGCCAGCAGTTACTCGATTTTAGGCGCTAGTGAGCAGTACTTC. Translated: CASSYSILGASEQYF.

V and J are TRBV7-8 and TRBJ2-1; a possible D gene is TRBD2 (6 bases). The CDR3 is made up of 14 amino acids. The V end was cut by 10 bases, the J end by 10 bases, with 23 bases between. CDR1 and CDR2 (germline): SGHVS, FQNEAQ. In nucleotides, the CDR3 is TGTGCCATCAGGGACTTCCGCTTCGGGGGAGAGCAGTTCTTC. Protein sequence: CAIRDFRFGGEQFF.

This clonotype has more than one count but fewer than ten. The CDR3 loop reads CASSVGTFSTDTQYF. CDR3 DNA: TGTGCCAGCAGCGTCGGGACATTTAGCACAGATACGCAGTATTTT. The chain is built from TRBV9 and TRBJ2-3, with D maybe TRBD1 (6 bases). V was cut by 2 bases and J by 0 bases, with 10 bases left in between. Germline V lookup: CDR1 SGDLS, CDR2 YYNGEE. The CDR3 length is 15 residues.

This clonotype was counted at least ten times. The chain couples TRBV18 to TRBJ2-7, with 7 bases aligning to TRBD1. J gave up 3 bases and V 3 bases, and 5 bases lay outside the gene matches. This CDR3 has 14 residues. Per germline, CDR1 KGHSH and CDR2 LQKENI. CDR3 protein: CASSPSGQVYEQYV. CDR3 nucleotides: TGTGCCAGCTCACCGTCCGGACAGGTCTACGAGCAGTACGTC.

The gene calls are TRBV10-2 and TRBJ2-3, with unresolved D. Trimming stripped 4 bases from V and 2 bases from J, with 10 bases between. CDR3 size: 14 residues. The germline gives CDR1 WSHSY, CDR2 SAAADI. The CDR3 DNA reads TGCGCCAGCAGTGGTGTCTGGGTCACAGATACGCAGTATTTT. Translation: CASSGVWVTDTQYF.

This clonotype was counted many times. V and J are TRBV5-1 and TRBJ2-2, with 8 bases fitting TRBD2. This CDR3 comprises 16 residues. The germline V gene encodes CDR1 SGHRS and CDR2 YFSETQ. V was pared by 1 base and J by 4 bases, with 6 bases of the junction left unmatched. CDR3 in DNA: TGCGCCAGCAGCTTGCGGGTAGCGGGGTCCACCGGGGAGCTGTTTTTT. This gives the protein CASSLRVAGSTGELFF.

This clonotype was detected ten times or more. The chain employs TRBV5-1 and TRBJ2-1; 9 positions match TRBD2. Germline V gene sequence: CDR1 SGHRS, CDR2 YFSETQ. Unmatched junction bases numbered 10, after V lost 3 bases and J lost 9 bases. The CDR3 covers 15 residues. The CDR3 DNA reads as TGCGCCAGCAGCTCAGTCTCACGCGGGAGGGGTGAGCAGTTCTTC. Translation: CASSSVSRGRGEQFF. The variable domain in full, completed from reference TRBV5-1 and TRBJ2-1, reads KAGVTQTPRYLIKTRGQQVTLSCSPISGHRSVSWYQQTPGQGLQFLFEYFSETQRNKGNFPGRFSGRQFSNSRSEMNVSTLELGDSALYLCASSSVSRGRGEQFFGPGTRLTVL.

This clonotype has at least ten counts. This rearrangement joins TRBV5-1 to TRBJ2-2; perhaps D is TRBD1 or TRBD2 (5 bases each). V was trimmed by 7 bases and J by 0 bases, leaving 10 bases between them. This CDR3 region has 14 residues. The germline gives CDR1 SGHRS, CDR2 YFSETQ. The CDR3 DNA follows: TGCGCCAGCCTCGGGACCTCGAACACCGGGGAGCTGTTTTTT. Translated: CASLGTSNTGELFF.

At least ten counts were recorded for this clonotype. The CDR3 spells CASSEDSGRGQYF. In nucleotides, the CDR3 is TGTGCCAGCAGTGAAGATAGCGGGAGAGGCCAGTACTTC. The chain carries TRBV6-4 and TRBJ2-5; 9 bases line up with TRBD2. The CDR3 runs to 13 residues. Germline CDR1 is MRHNA and CDR2 is SNTAGT. With V trimmed by 3 bases and J by 10 bases, 6 bases remained unmatched.

This clonotype was counted between two and nine times. The chain is built from TRBV25-1 and TRBJ2-1; D is uncertain. Trimming shortened V by 4 bases and J by 0 bases, and 7 bases separated the two germline ends. Germline lookup yields CDR1 MGHDK and CDR2 SYGVNS. The CDR3 is made up of 14 amino acids. The CDR3 sequence is CASSGPSSYNEQFF. In nucleotides, the CDR3 is TGTGCCAGCAGTGGACCGAGCTCCTACAATGAGCAGTTCTTC.

On this clonotype: This may stem from a read error, because a much larger clone lies one nucleotide away. The conserved closing phenylalanine or tryptophan is absent in this CDR3, likely reflecting a read error. The V and J genes are TRBV6-5 and TRBJ1-1; perhaps TRBD1 as D (6 bases). Between the trimmed V and J ends, which lost 2 bases and 1 base, there was a span of 8 bases. The V gene's germline CDR1 is MNHEY and CDR2 SVGAGI. This CDR3 is 14 amino acids long. The CDR3 region has the DNA TGTGCCAGCAGTTACGGACAGAAGAACACTGAAGCTTTCTGT. Encoded protein: CASSYGQKNTEAFC.

There are many counts of this clonotype. This sequence joins TRBV7-9 and TRBJ2-5, with 7 positions matching TRBD2. Germline trimming cut 5 bases from V and 2 bases from J; bases unmatched to any gene: 8. The germline gives CDR1 SEHNR, CDR2 FQNEAQ (reference sequence). There are 15 residues in the CDR3. The DNA of the CDR3 is TGTGCCAGCAGCGCATTAGGCGGGGGACAAGAGACCCAGTACTTC. Translation: CASSALGGGQETQYF.

This clonotype was counted ten times or more. The rearrangement joins TRBV27 to TRBJ2-7, with TRBD2 matching 7 bases. CDR1 MNHEY and CDR2 SMNVEV come from the germline V gene (reference sequence). The CDR3 is made up of 13 amino acids. V gave up 8 bases and J gave up 3 bases; unmatched junction bases: 7. For the CDR3, the DNA is TGTGCCAGCTCGCTAGCGGAACACTACGAGCAGTACTTC. This sequence encodes CASSLAEHYEQYF.

This clonotype was seen repeatedly, ten times or more. The rearrangement joins TRBV11-2 to TRBJ2-7; TRBD2 agrees at 15 bases. Germline V gives CDR1 SGHAT, CDR2 FQNNGV. Losses at the gene ends were 4 bases for V and 0 bases for J; bases not matched to a gene: 7. This CDR3 region has 18 residues. DNA of the CDR3: TGTGCCAGCAGCTCCGGACTAGCGGGAGGGGTGGGCTCCTACGAGCAGTACTTC. This codes for CASSSGLAGGVGSYEQYF.

Ten or more counts support this clonotype. The CDR3 DNA follows: TGTGCCAGCAGCAAAGCGCGATTTGTCGGGAGAACAGTCTTCTACGAGCAGTACTTC. Translated: CASSKARFVGRTVFYEQYF. This chain joins TRBV21-1 and TRBJ2-7; the table's D call, TRBD2, was not checked against the DNA. TRBV21-1 has pseudogene status. The CDR3 is 19 amino acids.

The sample holds many counts of this clonotype. The CDR3: CASSFTGTGAHGYTF. CDR3 coding DNA: TGCGCCAGCAGCTTTACAGGGACCGGCGCGCATGGCTACACCTTC. V usage is TRBV5-1 and J usage is TRBJ1-2; D perhaps matches TRBD1 (6 bases). CDR3 length: 15 residues. The germline V gene has CDR1 SGHRS and CDR2 YFSETQ. V lost 2 bases and J 6 bases, leaving 17 bases between the germline ends.

This clonotype was observed many times. The J gene is TRBJ2-1, the V gene TRBV20-1, with 9 bases aligning to TRBD2. From germline, CDR1 is DFQATT and CDR2 SNEGSKA (reference sequence). This CDR3 is built from 14 residues. Written as DNA, the CDR3 is TGCGCCGGAGGGGTAGCGGGAGTATACAATGAGCAGTTCTTC. It is translated as CAGGVAGVYNEQFF.

Sample share makes this clonotype medium-sized. The gene calls are TRBV4-1 and TRBJ1-1; D ambiguous. This CDR3 has 10 amino acids. Per the germline V gene, CDR1 is MGHRA and CDR2 is YSYEKL. The V end lost 5 bases, the J end lost 4 bases, and 2 bases lay between the germline ends. The CDR3 reads CASSGTEAFF. CDR3 nucleotides: TGCGCCAGCAGCGGCACTGAAGCTTTCTTT.

In this sample, this clonotype turned up many times. V usage is TRBV5-1 and J usage is TRBJ2-5; TRBD2 aligns across 11 bases. The CDR3 loop spans 15 amino acids. Germline assignment: CDR1 SGHRS and CDR2 YFSETQ. V gave up 5 bases and J gave up 3 bases; unmatched junction bases: 6. Written as DNA, the CDR3 is TGCGCCAGCAGACATAATAGCGGGAGGGAAGAGACCCAGTACTTC. Amino acid sequence: CASRHNSGREETQYF.